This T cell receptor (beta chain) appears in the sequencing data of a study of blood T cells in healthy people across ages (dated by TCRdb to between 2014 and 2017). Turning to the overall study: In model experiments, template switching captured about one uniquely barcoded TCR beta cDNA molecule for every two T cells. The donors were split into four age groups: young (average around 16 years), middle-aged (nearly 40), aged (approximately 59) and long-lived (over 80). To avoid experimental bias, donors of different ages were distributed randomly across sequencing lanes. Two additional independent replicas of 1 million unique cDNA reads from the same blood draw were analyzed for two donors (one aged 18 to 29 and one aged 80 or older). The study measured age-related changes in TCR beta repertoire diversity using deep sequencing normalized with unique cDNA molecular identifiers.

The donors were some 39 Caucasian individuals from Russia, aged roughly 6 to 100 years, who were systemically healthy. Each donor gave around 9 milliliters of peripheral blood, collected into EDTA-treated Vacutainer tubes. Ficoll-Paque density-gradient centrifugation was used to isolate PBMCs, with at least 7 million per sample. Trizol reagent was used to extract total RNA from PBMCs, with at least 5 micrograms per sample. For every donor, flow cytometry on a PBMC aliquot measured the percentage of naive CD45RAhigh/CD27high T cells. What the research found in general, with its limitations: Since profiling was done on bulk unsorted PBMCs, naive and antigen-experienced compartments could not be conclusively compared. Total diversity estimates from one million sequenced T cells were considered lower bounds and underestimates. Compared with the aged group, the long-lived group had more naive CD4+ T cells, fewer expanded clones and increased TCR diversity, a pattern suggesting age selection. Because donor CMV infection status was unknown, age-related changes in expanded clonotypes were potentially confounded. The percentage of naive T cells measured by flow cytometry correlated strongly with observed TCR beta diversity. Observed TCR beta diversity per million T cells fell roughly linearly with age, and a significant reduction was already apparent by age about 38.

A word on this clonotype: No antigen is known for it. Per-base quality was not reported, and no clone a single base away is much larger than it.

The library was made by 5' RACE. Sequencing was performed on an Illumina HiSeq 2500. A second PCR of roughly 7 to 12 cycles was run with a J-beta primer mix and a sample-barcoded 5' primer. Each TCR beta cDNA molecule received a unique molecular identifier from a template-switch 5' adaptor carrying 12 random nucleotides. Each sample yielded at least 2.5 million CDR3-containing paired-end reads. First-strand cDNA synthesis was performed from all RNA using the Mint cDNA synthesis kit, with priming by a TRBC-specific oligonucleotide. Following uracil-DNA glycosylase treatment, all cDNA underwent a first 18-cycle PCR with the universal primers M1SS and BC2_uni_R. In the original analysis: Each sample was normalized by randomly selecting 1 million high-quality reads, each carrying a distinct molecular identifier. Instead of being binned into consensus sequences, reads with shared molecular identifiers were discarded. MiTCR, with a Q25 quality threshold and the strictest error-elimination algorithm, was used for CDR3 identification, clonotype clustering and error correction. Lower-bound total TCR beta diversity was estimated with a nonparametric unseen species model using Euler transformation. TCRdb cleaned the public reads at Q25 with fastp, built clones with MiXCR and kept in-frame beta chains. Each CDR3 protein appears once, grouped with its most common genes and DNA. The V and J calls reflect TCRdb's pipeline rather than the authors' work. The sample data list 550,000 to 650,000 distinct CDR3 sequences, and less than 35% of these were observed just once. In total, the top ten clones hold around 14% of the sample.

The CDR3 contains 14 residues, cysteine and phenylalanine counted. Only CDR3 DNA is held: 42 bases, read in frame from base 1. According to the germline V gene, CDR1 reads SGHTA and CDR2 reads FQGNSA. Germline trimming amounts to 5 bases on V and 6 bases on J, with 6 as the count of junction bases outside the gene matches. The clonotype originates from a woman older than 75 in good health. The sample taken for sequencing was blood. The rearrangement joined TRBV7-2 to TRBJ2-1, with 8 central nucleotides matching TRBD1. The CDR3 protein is CASSAQGAVNEQFF. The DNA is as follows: TGTGCCAGCAGCGCGCAGGGGGCGGTCAATGAGCAGTTCTTC.